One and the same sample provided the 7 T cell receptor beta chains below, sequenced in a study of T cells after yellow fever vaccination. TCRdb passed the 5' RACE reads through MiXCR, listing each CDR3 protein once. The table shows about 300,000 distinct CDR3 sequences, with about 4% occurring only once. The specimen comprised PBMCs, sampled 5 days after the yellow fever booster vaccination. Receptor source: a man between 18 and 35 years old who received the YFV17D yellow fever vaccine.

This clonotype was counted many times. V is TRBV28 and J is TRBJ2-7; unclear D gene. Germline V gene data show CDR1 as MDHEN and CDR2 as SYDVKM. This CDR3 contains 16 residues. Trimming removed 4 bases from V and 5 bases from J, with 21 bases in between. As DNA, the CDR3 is TGTGCCAGCAGTTCCTTCGACACTTCACATGGGGACGAGCAGTACGTC. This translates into CASSSFDTSHGDEQYV.

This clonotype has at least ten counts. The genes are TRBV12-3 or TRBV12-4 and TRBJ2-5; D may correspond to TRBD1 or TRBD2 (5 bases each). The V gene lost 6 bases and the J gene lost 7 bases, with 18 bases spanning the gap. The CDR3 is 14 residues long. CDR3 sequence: CASRTTGTLVTQYF. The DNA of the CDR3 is TGTGCCAGCAGAACCACCGGGACCCTAGTGACCCAGTACTTC.

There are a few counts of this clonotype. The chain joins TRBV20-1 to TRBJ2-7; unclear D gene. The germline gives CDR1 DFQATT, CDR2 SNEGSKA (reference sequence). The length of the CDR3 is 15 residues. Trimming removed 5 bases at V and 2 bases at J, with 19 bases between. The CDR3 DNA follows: TGCAGTGCTGGCGACTCAGACACCCAACCCTACGAGCAGTACGTC. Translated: CSAGDSDTQPYEQYV.

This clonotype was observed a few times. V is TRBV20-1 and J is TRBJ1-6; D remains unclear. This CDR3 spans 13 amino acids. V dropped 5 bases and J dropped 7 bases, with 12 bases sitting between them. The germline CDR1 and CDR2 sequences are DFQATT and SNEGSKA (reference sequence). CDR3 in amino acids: CSALSDGNSPLHF. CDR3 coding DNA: TGCAGTGCTCTCTCAGATGGGAATTCACCCCTCCACTTT.

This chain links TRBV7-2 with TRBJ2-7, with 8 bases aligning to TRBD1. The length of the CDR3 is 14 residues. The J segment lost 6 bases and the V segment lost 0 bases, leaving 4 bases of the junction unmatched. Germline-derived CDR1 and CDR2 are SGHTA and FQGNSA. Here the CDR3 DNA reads TGTGCCAGCAGCTTAGCCGGGACAGGTTTCGAGCAGTACTTC. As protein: CASSLAGTGFEQYF.

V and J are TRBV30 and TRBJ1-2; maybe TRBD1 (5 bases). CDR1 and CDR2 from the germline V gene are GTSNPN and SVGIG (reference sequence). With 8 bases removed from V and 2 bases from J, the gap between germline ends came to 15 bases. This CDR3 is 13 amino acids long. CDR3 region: CAGYRQNNYGYTF. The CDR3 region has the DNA TGTGCCGGGTACAGGCAGAACAACTATGGCTACACCTTC.

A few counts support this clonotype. CDR3 sequence: CSATGTSDTDTQYF. CDR3 nucleotide sequence: TGCAGTGCTACCGGGACTAGCGATACAGATACGCAGTATTTT. V gene TRBV20-1 combines with J gene TRBJ2-3; 10 bases agree with TRBD2. Germline V gene data show CDR1 as DFQATT and CDR2 as SNEGSKA (reference sequence). The ends lost 4 bases at V and 3 bases at J; junction bases unmatched: 4. The CDR3 spans 14 residues.